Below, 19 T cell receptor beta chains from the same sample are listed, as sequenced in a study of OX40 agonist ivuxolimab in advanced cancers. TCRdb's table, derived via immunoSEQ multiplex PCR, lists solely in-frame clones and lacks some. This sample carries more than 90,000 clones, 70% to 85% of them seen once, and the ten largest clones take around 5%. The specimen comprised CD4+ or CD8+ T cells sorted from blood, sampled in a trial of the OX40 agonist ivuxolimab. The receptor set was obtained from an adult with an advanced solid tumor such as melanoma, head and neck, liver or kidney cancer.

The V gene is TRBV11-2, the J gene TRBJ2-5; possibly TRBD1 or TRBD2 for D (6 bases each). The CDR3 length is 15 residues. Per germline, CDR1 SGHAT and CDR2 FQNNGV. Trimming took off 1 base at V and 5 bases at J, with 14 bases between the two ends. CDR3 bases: TGTGCCAGCAGCTTAGTTGGGGGCGGGGAGGAGACCCAGTACTTC. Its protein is CASSLVGGGEETQYF.

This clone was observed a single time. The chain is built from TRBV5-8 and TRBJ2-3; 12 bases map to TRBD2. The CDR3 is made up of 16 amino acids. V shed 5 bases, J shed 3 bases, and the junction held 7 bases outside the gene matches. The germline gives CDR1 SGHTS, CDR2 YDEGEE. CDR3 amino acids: CASSPLAGGRTDTQYF. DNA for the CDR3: TGTGCCAGCAGTCCACTAGCGGGGGGCCGGACAGATACGCAGTATTTT.

The CDR3 sequence: CASLRQPQNTEAFF. CDR3 sequence (DNA): TGTGCCAGCTTACGACAGCCCCAGAACACTGAAGCTTTCTTT. The V gene is TRBV18, the J gene TRBJ1-1; perhaps TRBD1 as D (5 bases). Germline loops: CDR1 KGHSH, CDR2 LQKENI. This CDR3 comprises 14 residues. Trimming removed 7 bases from V and 1 base from J, with 13 bases in between. The complete variable domain, with remaining parts taken from reference TRBV18 and TRBJ1-1, reads NAGVMQNPRHLVRRRGQEARLRCSPMKGHSHVYWYRQLPEEGLKFMVYLQKENIIDESGMPKERFSAEFPKEGPSILRIQQVVRGDSAAYFCASLRQPQNTEAFFGQGTRLTVV.

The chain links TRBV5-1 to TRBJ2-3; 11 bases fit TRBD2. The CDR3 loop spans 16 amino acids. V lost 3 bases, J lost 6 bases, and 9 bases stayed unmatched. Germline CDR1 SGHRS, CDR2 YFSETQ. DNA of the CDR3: TGCGCCAGCAGCTCCCTACTAGCGGGGGTGCAGGATACGCAGTATTTT. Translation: CASSSLLAGVQDTQYF.

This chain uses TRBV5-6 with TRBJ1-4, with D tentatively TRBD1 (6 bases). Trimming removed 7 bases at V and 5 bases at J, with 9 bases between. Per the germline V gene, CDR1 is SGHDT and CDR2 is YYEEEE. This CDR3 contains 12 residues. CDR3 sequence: CASGGGNEKLFF. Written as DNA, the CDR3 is TGTGCCAGCGGAGGGGGAAATGAAAAACTGTTTTTT.

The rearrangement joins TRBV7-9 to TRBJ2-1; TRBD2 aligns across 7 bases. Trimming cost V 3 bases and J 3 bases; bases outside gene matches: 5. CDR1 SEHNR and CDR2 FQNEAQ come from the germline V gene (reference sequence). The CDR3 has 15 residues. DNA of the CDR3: TGTGCCAGCAGCTTCGCGGGAGTGAACTACAATGAGCAGTTCTTC. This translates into CASSFAGVNYNEQFF.

The CDR3 DNA follows: TGTGCCAGCCGGGAGGGGGCTGGAAACACCATATATTTT. This encodes CASREGAGNTIYF. V is TRBV6-6 and J is TRBJ1-3, with a tentative D call TRBD1 (6 bases). Germline V gene data show CDR1 as MNHNY and CDR2 as SVGAGI (reference sequence). This CDR3 spans 13 amino acids. Trimming stripped 8 bases from V and 2 bases from J, with 10 bases between.

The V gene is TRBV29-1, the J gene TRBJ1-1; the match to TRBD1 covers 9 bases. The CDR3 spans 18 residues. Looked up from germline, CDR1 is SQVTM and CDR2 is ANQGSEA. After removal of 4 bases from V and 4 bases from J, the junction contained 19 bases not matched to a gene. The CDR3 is CSVVGVRDRARVSTEAFF. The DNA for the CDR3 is TGCAGCGTTGTAGGGGTCCGGGACAGGGCCCGCGTGAGCACTGAAGCTTTCTTT.

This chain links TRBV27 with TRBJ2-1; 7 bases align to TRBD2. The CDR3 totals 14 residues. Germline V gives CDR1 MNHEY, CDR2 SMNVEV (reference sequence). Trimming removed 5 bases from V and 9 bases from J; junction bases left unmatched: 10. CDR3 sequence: CASSPRLALIEQFF. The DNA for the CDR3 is TGTGCCAGCAGTCCACGACTAGCCCTCATTGAGCAGTTCTTC.

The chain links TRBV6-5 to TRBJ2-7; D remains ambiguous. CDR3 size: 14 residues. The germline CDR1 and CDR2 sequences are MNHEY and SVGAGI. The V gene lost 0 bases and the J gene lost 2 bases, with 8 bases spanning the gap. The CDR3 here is CASSYSWGAYEQYF. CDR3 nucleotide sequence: TGTGCCAGCAGTTACTCTTGGGGTGCCTACGAGCAGTACTTC.

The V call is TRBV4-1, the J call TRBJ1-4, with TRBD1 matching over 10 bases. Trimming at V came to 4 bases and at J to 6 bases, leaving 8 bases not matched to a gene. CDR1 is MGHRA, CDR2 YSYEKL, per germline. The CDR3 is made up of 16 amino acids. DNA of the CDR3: TGCGCCAGCAGCCTCGAATGGGGACAGGGGTATGAAAAACTGTTTTTT. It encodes CASSLEWGQGYEKLFF.

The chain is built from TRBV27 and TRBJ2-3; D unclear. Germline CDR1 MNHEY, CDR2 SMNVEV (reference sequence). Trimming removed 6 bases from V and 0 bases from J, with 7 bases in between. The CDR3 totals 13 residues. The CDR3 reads CASSLISTDTQYF. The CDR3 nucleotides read TGTGCCAGCAGCCTAATCAGCACAGATACGCAGTATTTT.

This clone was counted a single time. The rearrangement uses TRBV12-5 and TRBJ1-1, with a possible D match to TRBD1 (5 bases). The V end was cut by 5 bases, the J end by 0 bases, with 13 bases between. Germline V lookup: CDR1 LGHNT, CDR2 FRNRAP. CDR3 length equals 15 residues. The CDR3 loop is CASGPQTEMNTEAFF. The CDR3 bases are TGTGCTAGTGGTCCACAGACAGAGATGAACACTGAAGCTTTCTTT.

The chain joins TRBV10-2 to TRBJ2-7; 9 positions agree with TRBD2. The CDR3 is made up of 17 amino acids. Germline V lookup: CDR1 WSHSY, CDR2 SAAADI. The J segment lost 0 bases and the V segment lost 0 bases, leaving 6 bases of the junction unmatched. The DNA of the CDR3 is TGCGCCAGCAGTGAGTCGGCACTAGCGGGCACCTCCTACGAGCAGTACTTC. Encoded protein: CASSESALAGTSYEQYF.

CDR3 nucleotides: TGTGCCAGCAGCCGGCTTAGGACGTCGGACTACAATGAGCAGTTCTTC. Translated: CASSRLRTSDYNEQFF. The chain employs TRBV7-9 and TRBJ2-1; D remains ambiguous. In germline, CDR1 is SEHNR, CDR2 FQNEAQ (reference sequence). The CDR3 has 16 residues. Trimming removed 5 bases at V and 3 bases at J, with 17 bases between.

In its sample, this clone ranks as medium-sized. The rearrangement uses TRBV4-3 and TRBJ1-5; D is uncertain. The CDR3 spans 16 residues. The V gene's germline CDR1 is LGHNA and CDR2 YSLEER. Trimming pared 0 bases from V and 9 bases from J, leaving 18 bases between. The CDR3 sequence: CASSQDFNSPAWPQHF. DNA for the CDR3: TGCGCCAGCAGCCAAGACTTTAACAGCCCGGCGTGGCCCCAGCATTTT.

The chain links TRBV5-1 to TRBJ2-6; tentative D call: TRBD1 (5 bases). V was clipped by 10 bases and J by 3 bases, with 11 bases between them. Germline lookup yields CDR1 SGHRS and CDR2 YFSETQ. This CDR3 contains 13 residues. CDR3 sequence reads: CASGRDGANVLTF. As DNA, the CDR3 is TGCGCCTCCGGCAGGGATGGGGCCAACGTCCTGACTTTC. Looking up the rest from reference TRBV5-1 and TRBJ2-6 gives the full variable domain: KAGVTQTPRYLIKTRGQQVTLSCSPISGHRSVSWYQQTPGQGLQFLFEYFSETQRNKGNFPGRFSGRQFSNSRSEMNVSTLELGDSALYLCASGRDGANVLTFGAGSRLTVL.

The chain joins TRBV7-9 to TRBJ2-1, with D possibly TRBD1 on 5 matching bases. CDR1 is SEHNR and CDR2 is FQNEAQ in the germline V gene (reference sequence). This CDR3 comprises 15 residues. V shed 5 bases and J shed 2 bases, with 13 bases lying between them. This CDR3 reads CASSPQGNPYNEQFF. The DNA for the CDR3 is TGTGCCAGCAGCCCCCAGGGCAACCCCTACAATGAGCAGTTCTTC.

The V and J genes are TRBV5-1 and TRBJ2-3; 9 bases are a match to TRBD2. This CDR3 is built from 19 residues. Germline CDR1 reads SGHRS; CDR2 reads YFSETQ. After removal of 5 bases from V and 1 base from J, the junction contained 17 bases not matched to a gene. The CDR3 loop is CASSPSKGGRAVGTDTQYF. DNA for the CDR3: TGCGCCAGCAGTCCCTCTAAGGGCGGGAGGGCCGTGGGCACAGATACGCAGTATTTT.